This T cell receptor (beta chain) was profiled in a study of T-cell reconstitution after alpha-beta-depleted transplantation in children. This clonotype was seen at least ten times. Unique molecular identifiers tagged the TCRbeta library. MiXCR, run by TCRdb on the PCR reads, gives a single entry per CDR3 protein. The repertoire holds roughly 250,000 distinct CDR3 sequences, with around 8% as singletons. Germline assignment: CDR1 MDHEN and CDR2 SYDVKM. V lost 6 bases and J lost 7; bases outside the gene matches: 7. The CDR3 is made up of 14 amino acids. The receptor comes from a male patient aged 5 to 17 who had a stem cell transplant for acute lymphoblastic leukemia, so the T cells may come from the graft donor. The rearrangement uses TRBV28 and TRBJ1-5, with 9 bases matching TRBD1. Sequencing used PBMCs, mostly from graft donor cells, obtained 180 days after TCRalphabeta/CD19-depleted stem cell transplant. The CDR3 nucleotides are TGTGCCAGCAGGCCACAGGGGGCAGGGCAGCCCCAGCATTTT. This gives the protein CASRPQGAGQPQHF.